This T cell receptor beta chain was obtained from a study of cytotoxic CD8 clonotypes in ibrutinib-treated CLL. The junction had 8 bases not matched to a gene; V was cut back by 1 base and J by 5 bases. From germline, CDR1 is SGHVS and CDR2 FQNEAQ. This CDR3 spans 16 amino acids. Only in-frame clones appear in the TCRdb table, and some are missing; sequencing was by immunoSEQ multiplex PCR. Among approximately 330,000 clones listed, about 80% were seen once. The sample consisted of PBMCs, taken before ibrutinib treatment. V is TRBV7-8 and J is TRBJ2-3; 8 bases align to TRBD2. This sequence originates from a human donor with chronic lymphocytic leukemia. As DNA, the CDR3 is TGTGCCAGCAGCTTAGATGAAGCGGGAGCGCTAGATACGCAGTATTTT. It translates to CASSLDEAGALDTQYF.